This T cell receptor beta chain appears in the sequencing data of a study of cytomegalovirus exposure and HLA in healthy donors. Study conclusions and caveats: Judged likely to be a sequencing artifact was a cluster of highly shared sequence variants.

The PCR contained 60 Vbeta and 13 Jbeta primers. The table came from immunoSEQ multiplex PCR; TCRdb's copy has only in-frame clones and leaves some out. The table records approximately 100,000 clones, roughly 69% of them present only once. The CDR3 is made up of 15 amino acids. CDR1 is SGHRS, CDR2 YFSETQ, per germline. With 6 bases removed from V and 7 bases from J, the gap between germline ends came to 17 bases. As concerns this clone: Its specificity is not known.

V usage is TRBV5-1 and J usage is TRBJ1-6, with D uncertain. This clonotype was sampled from a man in his thirties or forties in good health and CMV-seropositive. Sequenced: PBMCs. The CDR3 DNA sequence: TGCGCCAGCAAGGAAGGTGCACACGGGAATTCACCCCTCCACTTT. It encodes CASKEGAHGNSPLHF.